The present entry profiles one T cell receptor beta chain with its context. Its matching antigen is unknown. TCRdb keeps only in-frame clones here, not all; method: immunoSEQ multiplex PCR. Among 130,000 to 150,000 clones listed, about nine tenths were seen once. These data are taken from a study of cytomegalovirus exposure and HLA in healthy donors. In the study overall: A later analysis reported the approximately 120 validation repertoires used the same platform as the 550 to 800 first-cohort repertoires.

Whole-study results and caveats: A few CMV-associated chains proved CMV antigen-specific in vitro.

V was clipped by 3 bases and J by 6 bases, with 13 bases between them. The CDR3 is 14 amino acids. Germline V gene data show CDR1 as SGHTA and CDR2 as FQGNSA. Sequenced sample: PBMCs. This receptor was taken from a man between 18 and 29 years old in good health and CMV-seropositive. The chain links TRBV7-2 to TRBJ2-3, with D possibly being TRBD2 (6 bases). The CDR3 bases are TGTGCCAGCAGCTTCGGAGGGCCGCGGGATACGCAGTATTTT. The encoded protein is CASSFGGPRDTQYF.